This record concerns one T cell receptor beta chain sequence. Its antigen remains unidentified. The sample belongs to a study of T cells after posttransplantation cyclophosphamide. Points from the study as a whole: Blood and skin or GI T cell repertoires showed limited TRB overlap.

Method: immunoSEQ multiplex PCR; TCRdb's copy keeps in-frame clones and lacks some. Here the sample spans roughly 42,000 clones, less than 95% being singletons. Treatment was busulfan-fludarabine conditioning, a marrow graft, and cyclophosphamide on days +3 and +4. This CDR3 contains 13 residues. The V segment lost 4 bases and the J segment 7 bases; nucleotides outside the gene matches: 8. Germline V lookup: CDR1 GTSNPN, CDR2 SVGIG (reference sequence). The sequences come from PBMCs, collected just over 60 days after allogeneic stem cell transplant with posttransplant cyclophosphamide. This sequence was found in a male patient aged 60 to 75 who received an allogeneic stem cell transplant from a related donor and was CMV-positive. Some of the T cells may derive from the graft donor. This chain links TRBV30 with TRBJ1-2; 8 nucleotides match TRBD1. The CDR3 sequence is CAWTTTGGFGYTF. As DNA, the CDR3 is TGTGCCTGGACCACCACAGGGGGATTTGGCTACACCTTC.